This T cell receptor beta chain derives from a study of CD8+ T cells in alopecia areata. Combined cutaneous lymph node cells underwent sorting by CD4, CD8alpha, NKG2D, NKG2ACE and additional markers. This clone has a handful of counts. Germline and genes: mouse. RNA extraction and reverse transcription yielded cDNA as sequencing template. The method was immunoSEQ multiplex PCR; TCRdb's version includes in-frame clones alone and lacks a portion of them. The sample contains 200,000 to 300,000 clones, none occurring once; more than 1% lies in the top ten. This clonotype was sampled from a C3H/HeJ mouse with alopecia areata. The strain's MHC: H2-k. The sample taken for sequencing was CD4+ T cells sorted from a lymph node.

CDR3 sequence: CASGDAGQGNSPLYF. CDR3 DNA (partial): TGTGCCAGCGGTGATGCGGGACAGGGGAATTCGCCC. The chain employs TRBV13-2 and TRBJ1-6; 10 bases line up with TRBD1. The CDR3 end is not reached by the read, which stops 3 residues before it; the germline J gene fills it in. Being an ORF, TRBJ1-6 has a function that is uncertain. The CDR3 contains 15 residues. V lost 0 bases to trimming and J lost 7 bases; unmatched junction nucleotides: 1. Germline V gives CDR1 NNHNN, CDR2 SYGAGS (reference sequence).